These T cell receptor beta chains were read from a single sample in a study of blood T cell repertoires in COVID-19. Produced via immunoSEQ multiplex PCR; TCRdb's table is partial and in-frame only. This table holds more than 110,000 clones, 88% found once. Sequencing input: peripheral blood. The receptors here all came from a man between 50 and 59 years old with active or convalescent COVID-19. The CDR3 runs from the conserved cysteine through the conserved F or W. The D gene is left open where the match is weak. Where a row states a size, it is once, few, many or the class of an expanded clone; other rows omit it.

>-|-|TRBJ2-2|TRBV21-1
CATPVPPSGLFF
TGTGCCACCCCAGTCCCGCCCAGTGGGCTGTTTTTT
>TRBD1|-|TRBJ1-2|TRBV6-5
CASGDRGFGYTF
TGTGCCAGCGGGGACAGGGGGTTTGGCTACACCTTC
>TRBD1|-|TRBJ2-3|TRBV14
CASSPGTGGNTQYF
TGTGCCAGCAGCCCCGGGACAGGGGGGAATACGCAGTATTTT
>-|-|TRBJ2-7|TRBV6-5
CASAYDRWAGEQYF
TGTGCCAGCGCCTACGACAGGTGGGCTGGGGAGCAGTACTTC
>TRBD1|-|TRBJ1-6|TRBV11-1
CASSSTTGGSNSPLHF
TGTGCCAGCAGCTCGACGACAGGGGGAAGCAATTCACCCCTCCACTTT
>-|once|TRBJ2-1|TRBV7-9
CASSPRPGHNNEQFF
TGTGCCAGCAGCCCCCGCCCGGGACACAACAATGAGCAGTTCTTC
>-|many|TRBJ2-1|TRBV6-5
CASSYHPSSYNEQFF
TGTGCCAGCAGTTACCACCCCAGCTCCTACAATGAGCAGTTCTTC
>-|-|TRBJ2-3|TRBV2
CASSEGGVDTQYF
TGTGCCAGCAGTGAAGGGGGGGTAGATACGCAGTATTTT
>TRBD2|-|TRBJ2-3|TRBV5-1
CASSLSGMGPDTQYF
TGCGCCAGCAGCCTTAGCGGGATGGGCCCAGATACGCAGTATTTT
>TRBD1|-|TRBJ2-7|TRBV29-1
CSVEETGTGLYEQYF
TGCAGCGTTGAAGAAACCGGGACAGGGCTTTACGAGCAGTACTTC
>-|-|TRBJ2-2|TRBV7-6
CASSFRGTGELFF
TGTGCCAGCAGCTTTCGCGGGACCGGGGAGCTGTTTTTT
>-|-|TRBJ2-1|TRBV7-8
CASSWGAAATYNEQFF
TGTGCCAGCAGCTGGGGTGCAGCGGCCACCTACAATGAGCAGTTCTTC
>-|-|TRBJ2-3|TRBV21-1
CASKNGQGTSTDTQYF
TGTGCCAGCAAAAACGGACAGGGGACTAGCACAGATACGCAGTATTTT
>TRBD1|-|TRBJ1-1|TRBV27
CASSLWGTAEAFF
TGTGCCAGCAGTTTATGGGGGACAGCTGAAGCTTTCTTT
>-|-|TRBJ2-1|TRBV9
CASSAQDNEQFF
TGTGCCAGCAGCGCCCAGGACAATGAGCAGTTCTTC
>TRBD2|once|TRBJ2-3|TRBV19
CASSRLAGGKTDTQYF
TGTGCCAGTAGTCGGTTAGCGGGAGGGAAGACAGATACGCAGTATTTT